This T cell receptor beta chain originates from a study of T cells after yellow fever vaccination. Notes on the study in general: Clones that expanded after primary vaccination mostly reappeared after the booster (approximately 96% CD4, 88% CD8).

V lost 5 bases, J lost 1 base, and 6 bases stayed unmatched. The germline CDR1 and CDR2 sequences are MNHNS and SASEGT. This CDR3 region has 16 residues. MiXCR, applied by TCRdb to the 5' RACE reads, yields one record per CDR3 protein. The repertoire holds 400,000 or so distinct CDR3 sequences, with about 6% as singletons. This clonotype was detected many times. Its antigen remains unknown. The TCR was taken from a man between 25 and 39 years old who received the YFV17D yellow fever vaccine. The chain joins TRBV6-1 to TRBJ2-2; TRBD1 agrees at 8 bases. Source: PBMCs, taken 5 days after the yellow fever booster vaccination. The CDR3 region has the DNA TGTGCCAGCAGTCCGACAGGGGATGGGAACACCGGGGAGCTGTTTTTT. As protein: CASSPTGDGNTGELFF.